This T cell receptor beta chain comes out of a study of CD8+CD57+ T cells in acquired aplastic anemia. Trimming took 4 bases from V and 0 from J; bases not matched to a gene: 12. CDR1 is SGDLS, CDR2 YYNGEE, per germline. The CDR3 runs 17 residues. Genomic DNA provided the template from which TCR beta VDJ and CDR3 profiles were obtained. TCRdb reanalysed the reads using MiXCR and keeps one entry per CDR3 protein. The table records around 200,000 distinct CDR3 sequences, less than 50% of them present only once. All patients picked for sequencing had shown, by flow cytometry, an expansion of CD8+CD57+ cells.

Sequencing used sorted CD4+, CD8+, or CD8+CD57+ T cells (not recorded which) from PBMCs. The chain carries TRBV9 and TRBJ2-5, with 7 positions matching TRBD1. The clonotype was recovered from a human donor with aplastic anemia. DNA for the CDR3: TGTGCCAGCAGCATCGTGGGACAGACCCGGTACCAAGAGACCCAGTACTTC. It specifies CASSIVGQTRYQETQYF.